The T cell receptor (beta chain) described here comes from a study of early T cells in non-severe SARS-CoV-2 infection (dated by TCRdb to the early 2020s). General notes on the study: Because TCR sequencing was done on bulk RNA from unsorted whole blood, the alpha and beta chains could not be paired. Broad study findings and their caveats: VDJdb matching was skewed toward anti-spike CD8 responses, so virus-specific expansions were likely underestimated and private and CD4 specificities were missed.

Set within a cohort of healthcare workers in London, UK, this nested case-control study involved weekly PCR testing of nasopharyngeal swabs along with blood sampling. Healthcare workers were recruited between 23 and 31 March 2020, during the week of the UK lockdown, and were followed weekly for up to about 15 weeks. The CDR3 holds 14 amino acids from the cysteine to the phenylalanine. CDR3 DNA is the only sequence kept; it has 42 bases, read in frame from the first base. V is pared back by 5 bases and J by 7 bases, with 15 bases lying between the germline termini. Concerning this clonotype: Its antigen target is currently unknown. No much larger clone is present one base from it, and per-base qualities are unavailable.

To prepare the library, 5' RACE was applied. Instrument used: NextSeq 500. In the TCR library protocol, unique molecular identifiers were attached to individual cDNA molecules to correct for PCR bias and sequencing error. Sequencing covered both TCR alpha and beta chains, and within each sample the abundances of alpha and beta sequences were tightly co-correlated. Regarding the original processing steps: V gene, J gene and CDR3 annotation of TCR sequences was performed with Decombinator V4. TCRs were defined as expanded if a significant change between any two time points was detected under a Poisson model with p below 0.0001. TCR abundances were normalised to the total number of TCRs sequenced in each sample and reported as counts per million. MAIT TCRs were defined by TRAV1-2 paired with TRAJ12, TRAJ20 or TRAJ33, and iNKT TCRs by TRAV10 paired with TRAJ18. VDJdb, accessed on 1 November 2021, was searched for TCRs annotated for CMV, EBV and SARS-CoV-2, and TCRs annotated for more than one antigen were excluded. The public reads were reanalyzed by TCRdb: fastp trimming at Q25, MiXCR alignment, in-frame beta chains only. When rows share a CDR3 protein, they turn into one entry using the most common DNA and genes. The V and J calls shown here were made by TCRdb, not taken from the authors' results. This sample holds more than 75,000 distinct CDR3 sequences; less than 15% were observed only once. The ten most abundant clones make up roughly 5.5% of the sample.

The chain employs TRBV12-3 or TRBV12-4 and TRBJ2-1; tentative D gene TRBD1, with 6 bases matching. The origin of this receptor is an adult who was a healthcare worker with PCR-confirmed SARS-CoV-2 infection or an uninfected control (not recorded which). Sequencing was carried out using whole blood. The DNA sequence follows: TGTGCCAGCAGTACCACCAGGGGCTTAAATGAGCAGTTCTTC. Its coded protein is CASSTTRGLNEQFF.